This TCR beta chain is drawn from a study of identical twins (dated by TCRdb to 2015 to 2016). Looking at the study overall: TCR alpha and beta repertoires from monozygotic twins, unrelated adults of various ages and cord blood were deep-sequenced to test whether fetal clonotypes persist. Replicate twin experiments were performed at different times using different library preparation protocols to rule out contamination.

General findings and caveats noted by the study authors: In beta out-of-frame sequences, excess twin sharing was weaker, because having fewer shared sequences lowered the signal-to-noise ratio. Invariant T cells such as MAIT and iNKT could partly confound zero-insertion analyses, though diverse VJ usage argued against this for most clonotypes. Out-of-frame TCR alpha sharing in monozygotic twins was systematically underestimated by recombination models, whereas sharing between unrelated individuals was in agreement with the recombination models. Abundant cord blood beta clonotypes carried fewer insertions; young adult naive repertoires showed a weaker similar trend, while memory repertoires showed none. Compared with coincidental sharing between unrelated individuals, an excess of low generation-probability sequences was observed among out-of-frame TCR alpha sequences shared between twins. Because the same donors could not be followed over many years, conclusions were based on cross-sectional statistical analysis.

Libraries were constructed by 5' RACE. The instrument given in TCRdb is Illumina HiSeq 2000. Template switching added a universal primer binding site, and the final cDNA carried a unique molecular identifier that allowed TCR cDNA molecules to be counted accurately. Specific primers in the conserved constant-segment region were used to synthesize first-strand cDNA for the TCR alpha and beta chains. Each cDNA library was double barcoded, with a SMART-Mk sample barcode plus Illumina barcodes, to control for contamination. Two successive PCR steps introduced TruSeq adapter sequences along with Illumina sample barcodes. TCR alpha and beta cDNA libraries were sequenced on the Illumina HiSeq platform with custom primers. The authors processed their data as follows. Raw reads were processed with MiGEC to extract unique molecular identifiers, and MiXCR was used to determine CDR3 positions. For each individual, recombination models were inferred using an EM algorithm with the repgenHMM and IGoR tools. The analysis of shared clonotypes was done with the tcR package in R, with sharing normalized by the product of cloneset sizes. To study raw recombination free of thymic and clonal selection effects, out-of-frame nonproductive sequences were analyzed. The raw public data were reprocessed by TCRdb itself: fastp quality trimming at Q25, MiXCR clonotype calling, in-frame beta chains only. Entries are consolidated by CDR3 protein sequence, retaining the most common genes and DNA. Here the V and J calls rest on TCRdb's processing, not on the authors' analysis. This sample is represented by nearly 900,000 distinct CDR3 sequences; more than 9% of them were singletons. Of the sample, around 1.5% falls within the top ten clones.

Of note for this clonotype: Its antigen is currently not known. Base qualities are not provided; no much larger clone lies one nucleotide away.

Only healthy Caucasian donors were included. The twin cohort comprised three pairs of female monozygotic twins, all aged about 18 to 29 years. Peripheral blood mononuclear cells were the source from which RNA for the TCR libraries was isolated. V is pared back by 3 bases and J by 4 bases, with 19 bases lying between the germline termini. From cysteine to phenylalanine, the CDR3 is 16 amino acids long. CDR3 DNA is the only sequence kept; it has 48 bases, read in frame from the first base. In the germline V gene, CDR1 corresponds to SGDLS and CDR2 to YYNGEE. These records were also assigned to another study, of yellow fever vaccine responses in identical twins. Per the second study: The T cell response to vaccination in identical twins was reported by the authors to appear partly convergent and partly personalized. In the study, vaccine-responding T cell clones were precisely tracked in identical twins.

The V gene is TRBV9 and the J gene is TRBJ1-2, and TRBD1 may be the D gene, going by 5 matching bases. The sequencing sample was made of PBMCs. The TCR sequence derives from a woman aged 18 to 35 in good health. CDR3 reads: CASSAGLPGPFYGYTF. Here is the DNA: TGTGCCAGCAGCGCCGGACTACCGGGACCCTTCTATGGCTACACCTTC. The full variable domain, with segments outside the CDR3 supplied by the reference TRBV9 and TRBJ1-2 proteins, appears as DSGVTQTPKHLITATGQRVTLRCSPRSGDLSVYWYQQSLDQGLQFLIQYYNGEERAKGNILERFSAQQFPDLHSELNLSSLELGDSALYFCASSAGLPGPFYGYTFGSGTRLTVV.